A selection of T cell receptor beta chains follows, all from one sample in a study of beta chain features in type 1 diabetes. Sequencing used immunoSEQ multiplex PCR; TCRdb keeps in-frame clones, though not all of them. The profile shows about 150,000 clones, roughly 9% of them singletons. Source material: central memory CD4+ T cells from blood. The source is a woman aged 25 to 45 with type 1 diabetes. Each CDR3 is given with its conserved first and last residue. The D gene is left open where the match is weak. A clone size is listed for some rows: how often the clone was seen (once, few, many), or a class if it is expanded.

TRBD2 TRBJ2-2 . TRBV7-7 TGTGCTAGCAGCTTGGGGACTAGCGGGAGCACCGGGGAGCTGTTTTTT CASSLGTSGSTGELFF
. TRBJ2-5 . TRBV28 TGTGCCATCTCTAGCGCATGGTACCAAGAGACCCAGTACTTC CAISSAWYQETQYF
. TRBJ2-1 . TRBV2 TGTGCCAGCAGTGAACAGGGTTCGTCCTACAATGAGCAGTTCTTC CASSEQGSSYNEQFF
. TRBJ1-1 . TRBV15 TGTGCCACCAGCAGAGCGTGGAGGGGAACTGAAGCTTTCTTT CATSRAWRGTEAFF
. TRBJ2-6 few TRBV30 TGTGCCTGGGGACATGTCGGGGCCAACGTCCTGACTTTC CAWGHVGANVLTF
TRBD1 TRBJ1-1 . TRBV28 TGTGCCAGCAGTTTATATTCGGGACAGGGGTTCGCTGAAGCTTTCTTT CASSLYSGQGFAEAFF
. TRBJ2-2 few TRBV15 TGTGCCACCAGCAGAGGTGGTGGCAGTTGGACCGGGGAGCTGTTTTTT CATSRGGGSWTGELFF
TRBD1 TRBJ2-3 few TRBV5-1 TGCGCCAGCAACCCGACAGGGAAGGCGACAGATACGCAGTATTTT CASNPTGKATDTQYF
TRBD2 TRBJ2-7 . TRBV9 TGTGCCAGCAGCGCCGGGACTAGCGGGAGGATTTACGAGCAGTACTTC CASSAGTSGRIYEQYF
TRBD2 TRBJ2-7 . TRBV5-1 TGCGCCAGCAGCGAAGGGCCAAGCGGGAGCTCCTACGAGCAGTACTTC CASSEGPSGSSYEQYF
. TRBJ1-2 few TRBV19 TGTGCCAGTAGTGCCCAGGGTCACTATGGCTACACCTTC CASSAQGHYGYTF
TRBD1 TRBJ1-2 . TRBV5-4 TGTGCCAGCAGCCCAACAGGGGATGTCGGCTATGGCTACACCTTC CASSPTGDVGYGYTF
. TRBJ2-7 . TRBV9 TGTGCCAGCAGCGTAGACCGTTGGGCCTACGAGCAGTACTTC CASSVDRWAYEQYF
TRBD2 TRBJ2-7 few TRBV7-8 TGTGCCCTCCTTCGGGGGGACTACGAGCAGTACTTC CALLRGDYEQYF
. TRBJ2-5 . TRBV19 TGTGCCACGGGAGAAGCGGCTACCCAAGAGACCCAGTACTTC CATGEAATQETQYF
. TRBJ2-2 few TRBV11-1 TGTGCCAGCAGCCCACGACTCAACACCGGGGAGCTGTTTTTT CASSPRLNTGELFF
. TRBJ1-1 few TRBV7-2 TGTGCCAGCAGCTCTGGACAGAACACTGAAGCTTTCTTT CASSSGQNTEAFF
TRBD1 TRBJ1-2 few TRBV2 TGTGCCAGCAGTTCACAGGGGGAGTCTGGCTACACCTTC CASSSQGESGYTF
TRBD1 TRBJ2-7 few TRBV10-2 TGCGCCAGCCGCCGGGGACAGGGGGCGTACGAGCAGTACTTC CASRRGQGAYEQYF
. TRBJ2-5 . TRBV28 TGTGCCAGCAGCCGGGAAGAGACCCAGTACTTC CASSREETQYF
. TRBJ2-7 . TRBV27 TGTGCCAGCAGTCCCATCTCGTCGGGCGGGGAGTTTTACGAGCAGTACTTC CASSPISSGGEFYEQYF
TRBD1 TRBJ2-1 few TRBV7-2 TGTGCCAGCAGCTTAATCGGGACAGGGTCGGCAAATGAGCAGTTCTTC CASSLIGTGSANEQFF
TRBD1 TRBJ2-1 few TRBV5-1 TGCGCCAGCAGCTCACAGGGGAATGAGCAGTTCTTC CASSSQGNEQFF
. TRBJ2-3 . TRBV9 TGTGCCAGCAGCGTAGTCGGGAACGCAGATACGCAGTATTTT CASSVVGNADTQYF
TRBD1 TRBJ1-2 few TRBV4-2 TGTGCCAGCAGCCAGGCAGGGGGCAACTATGGCTACACCTTC CASSQAGGNYGYTF
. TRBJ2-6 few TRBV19 TGTGCCAGTATGCCCCTGGACATTGGGGCCAACGTCCTGACTTTC CASMPLDIGANVLTF
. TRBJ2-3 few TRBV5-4 TGTGCCAGCAGCTTGGCCTTGCTAGCATCCACAGATACGCAGTATTTT CASSLALLASTDTQYF
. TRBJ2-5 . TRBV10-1 TGCGCCAGCAGTGGAGGGACCGAGGGACTCGGGACCCAGTACTTC CASSGGTEGLGTQYF
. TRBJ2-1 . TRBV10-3 TGTGCCATCAGTGAGAATACGGGAGCAGAAAATGAGCAGTTCTTC CAISENTGAENEQFF
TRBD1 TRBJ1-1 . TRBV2 TGTGCCAGCGGGGACAGGGTGTGGAACACTGAAGCTTTCTTT CASGDRVWNTEAFF
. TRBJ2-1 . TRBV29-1 TGCAGCGCTCGGGCTAGCGCCTACAATGAGCAGTTCTTC CSARASAYNEQFF
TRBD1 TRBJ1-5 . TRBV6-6 TGTGCCAGCAGCCGGGACAGTGGCTATCAGCCCCAGCATTTT CASSRDSGYQPQHF
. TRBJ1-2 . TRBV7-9 TGTGCCAGCAGCTCACAGGCCGGTAACTATGGCTACACCTTC CASSSQAGNYGYTF
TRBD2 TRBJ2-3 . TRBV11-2 TGTGCCAGCAGCTTCAACGTCCTAGCGGGAGAGAGCACAGATACGCAGTATTTT CASSFNVLAGESTDTQYF
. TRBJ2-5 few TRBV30 TGTGCCTGGAGTGTGGGGGGCCAAGAGACCCAGTACTTC CAWSVGGQETQYF